The T cell receptor beta chain under discussion was sequenced for a study of OX40 agonist ivuxolimab in advanced cancers. Sequencing used immunoSEQ multiplex PCR; TCRdb keeps in-frame clones, though not all of them. The sample lists 60,000 or so clones; around 90% were seen once. The CDR3 runs to 15 residues. Germline values: CDR1 SGHRS, CDR2 YFSETQ. V was pared by 0 bases and J by 4 bases, with 13 bases between. Findings and caveats of the study: Low clonal expansion, among the lowest seen, marked partial responders at 0.1-3.0 mg/kg.

Comments on this clone: Its target is not known.

The specimen comprised CD4+ or CD8+ T cells sorted from blood, sampled in a trial of the OX40 agonist ivuxolimab. This TCR was recovered from an adult with an advanced solid tumor such as melanoma, head and neck, liver or kidney cancer. The gene calls are TRBV5-1 and TRBJ1-1; maybe TRBD1 (6 bases). The CDR3 loop reads CASSLGQAEGTEAFF. The CDR3 coding sequence is TGCGCCAGCAGCTTGGGACAGGCGGAGGGCACTGAAGCTTTCTTT.